This T cell receptor beta chain was recovered during a study of T cell changes during pregnancy in multiple sclerosis. Germline V gene sequence: CDR1 MNHNY, CDR2 SVGAGI (reference sequence). V was cut by 8 bases and J by 5 bases, with 13 bases left in between. The CDR3 is made up of 12 amino acids. Sequencing used immunoSEQ multiplex PCR; TCRdb keeps in-frame clones, though not all of them. Here the sample spans about 13,000 clones, approximately 91% being singletons. V usage is TRBV6-6 and J usage is TRBJ2-7; the D gene is possibly TRBD2 (6 bases). The sample here was CD8+ T cells from peripheral blood mononuclear cells, taken in the first trimester of pregnancy. The clonotype originates from a female donor with multiple sclerosis, enrolled in a pregnancy study. The CDR3 DNA follows: TGTGCCAGCCAGACTAGTTTCAACGAGCAGTACTTC. The encoded protein is CASQTSFNEQYF.